This entry describes one T cell receptor (beta chain). Terminally differentiated effector memory CD45RA+ cells were excluded by CCR7 positive selection of CD45RO-negative cells. This sample stems from a study of shared clonotypes between healthy human individuals. The table came from immunoSEQ multiplex PCR; TCRdb's copy has only in-frame clones and leaves some out. This table holds roughly 850,000 clones, roughly 96% found once. The sequence derives from a man aged 25-45 years in good health. The sequencing sample was made of naive CD8+ T cells sorted from blood.

The chain's CDR3 is CASSTPSGSYEQYF. The DNA for the CDR3 is TGTGCCAGCAGTACCCCCTCTGGCTCCTACGAGCAGTACTTC. V usage is TRBV6-5 and J usage is TRBJ2-7; D is unclear. The germline V gene encodes CDR1 MNHEY and CDR2 SVGAGI. V was trimmed by 5 bases and J by 0 bases, leaving 11 bases between them. The CDR3 runs 14 residues.